Here is one T cell receptor beta chain with its context. One end of the junction is discordant with germline, which a read error may explain. This entry belongs to a study of neurological immune-mediated disorders. Stated time point: longitudinal time-point 1 (baseline). Germline assignment: CDR1 DFQATT and CDR2 SNEGSKA (reference sequence). The CDR3 sequence is 17 residues long. A single record per CDR3 protein comes from TCRdb applying MiXCR to the 5' RACE reads. The sample carries 60,000 to 90,000 distinct CDR3 sequences, about 10% recorded once. The chain joins TRBV20-1 to TRBJ2-2; D may be TRBD1 (7 bases). Sequencing was performed on PBMCs. This TCR was sampled from a man younger than 45 in good health. CDR3 amino acids: CSARMPRGTVYTGERFF. The CDR3 region has the DNA TGCAGTGCCCGAATGCCTCGCGGGACAGTATACACCGGGGAGCGGTTTTTT.